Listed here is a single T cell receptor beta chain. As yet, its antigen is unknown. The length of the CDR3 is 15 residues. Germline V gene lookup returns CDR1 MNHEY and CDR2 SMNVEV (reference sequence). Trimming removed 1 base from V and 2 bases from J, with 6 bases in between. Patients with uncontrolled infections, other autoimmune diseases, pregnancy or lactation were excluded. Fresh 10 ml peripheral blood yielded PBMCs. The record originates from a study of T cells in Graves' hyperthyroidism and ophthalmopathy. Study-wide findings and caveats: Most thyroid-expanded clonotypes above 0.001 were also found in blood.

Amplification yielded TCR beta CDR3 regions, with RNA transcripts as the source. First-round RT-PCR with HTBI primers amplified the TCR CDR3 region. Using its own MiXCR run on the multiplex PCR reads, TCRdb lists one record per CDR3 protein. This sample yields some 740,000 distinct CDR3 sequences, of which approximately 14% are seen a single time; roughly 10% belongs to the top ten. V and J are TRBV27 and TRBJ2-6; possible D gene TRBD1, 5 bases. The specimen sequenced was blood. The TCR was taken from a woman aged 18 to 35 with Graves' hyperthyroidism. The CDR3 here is CASSLYRPGANVLTF. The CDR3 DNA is TGTGCCAGCAGTTTATACAGGCCTGGGGCCAACGTCCTGACTTTC.